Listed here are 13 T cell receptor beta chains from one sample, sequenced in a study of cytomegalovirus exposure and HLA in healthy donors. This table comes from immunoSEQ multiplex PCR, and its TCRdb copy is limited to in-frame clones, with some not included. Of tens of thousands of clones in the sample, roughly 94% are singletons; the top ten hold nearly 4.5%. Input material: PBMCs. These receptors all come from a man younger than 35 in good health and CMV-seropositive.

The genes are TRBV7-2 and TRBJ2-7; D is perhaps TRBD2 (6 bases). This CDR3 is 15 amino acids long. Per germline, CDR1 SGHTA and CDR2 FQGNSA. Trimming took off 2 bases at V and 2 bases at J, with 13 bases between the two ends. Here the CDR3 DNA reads TGTGCCAGCAGCTTACAAGGAGGGGTTACCTACGAGCAGTACTTC. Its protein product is CASSLQGGVTYEQYF.

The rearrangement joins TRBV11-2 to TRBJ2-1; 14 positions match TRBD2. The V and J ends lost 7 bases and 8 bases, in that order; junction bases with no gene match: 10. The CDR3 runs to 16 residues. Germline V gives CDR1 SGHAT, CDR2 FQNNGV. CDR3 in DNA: TGTGCCAGCATCCACATGGGACTAGCGGGAGTCCATGAGCAGTTCTTC. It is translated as CASIHMGLAGVHEQFF.

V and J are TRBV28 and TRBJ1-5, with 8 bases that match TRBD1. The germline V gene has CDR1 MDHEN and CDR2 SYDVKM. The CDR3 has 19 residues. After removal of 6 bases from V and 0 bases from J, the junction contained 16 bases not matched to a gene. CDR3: CASSDTGGQEIYSNQPQHF. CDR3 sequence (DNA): TGTGCCAGCAGCGACACGGGGGGACAGGAAATCTATAGCAATCAGCCCCAGCATTTT.

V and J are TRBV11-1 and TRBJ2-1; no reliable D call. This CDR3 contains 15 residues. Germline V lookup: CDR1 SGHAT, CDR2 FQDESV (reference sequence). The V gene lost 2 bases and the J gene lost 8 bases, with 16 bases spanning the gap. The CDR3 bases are TGTGCCAGCAGCTTATCCCCACATGTGGCCGATGAGCAGTTCTTC. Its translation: CASSLSPHVADEQFF.

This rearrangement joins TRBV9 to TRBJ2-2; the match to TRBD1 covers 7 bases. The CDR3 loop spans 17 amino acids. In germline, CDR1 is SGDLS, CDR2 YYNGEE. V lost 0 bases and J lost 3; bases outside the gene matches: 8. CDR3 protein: CASSVVSGTDYTGELFF. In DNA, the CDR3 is TGTGCCAGCAGCGTAGTTTCAGGGACAGATTACACCGGGGAGCTGTTTTTT.

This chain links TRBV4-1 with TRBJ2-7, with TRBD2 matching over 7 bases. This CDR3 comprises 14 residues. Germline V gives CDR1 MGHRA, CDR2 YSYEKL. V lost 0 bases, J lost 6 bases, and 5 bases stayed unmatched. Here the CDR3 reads CASSQEETSLEQYF. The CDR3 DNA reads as TGCGCCAGCAGCCAAGAGGAGACTAGCCTCGAGCAGTACTTC.

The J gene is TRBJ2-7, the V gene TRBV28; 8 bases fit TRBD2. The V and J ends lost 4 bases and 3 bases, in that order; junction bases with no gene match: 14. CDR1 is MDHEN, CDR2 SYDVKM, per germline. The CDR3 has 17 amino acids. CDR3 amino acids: CASSSQITSGISYEQYF. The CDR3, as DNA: TGTGCCAGCAGTTCCCAAATCACTAGCGGTATAAGCTACGAGCAGTACTTC.

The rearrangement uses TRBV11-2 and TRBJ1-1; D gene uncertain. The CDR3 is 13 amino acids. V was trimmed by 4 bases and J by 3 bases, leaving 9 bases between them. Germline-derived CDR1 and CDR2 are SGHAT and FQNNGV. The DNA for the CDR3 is TGTGCCAGCAGCTCGTACAGAGACACTGAAGCTTTCTTT. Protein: CASSSYRDTEAFF.

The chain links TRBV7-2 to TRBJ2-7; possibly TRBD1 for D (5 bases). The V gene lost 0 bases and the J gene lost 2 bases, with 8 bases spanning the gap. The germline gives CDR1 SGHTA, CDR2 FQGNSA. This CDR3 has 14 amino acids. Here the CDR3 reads CASSLARGTYEQYF. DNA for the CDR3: TGTGCCAGCAGCTTAGCTAGGGGTACCTACGAGCAGTACTTC.

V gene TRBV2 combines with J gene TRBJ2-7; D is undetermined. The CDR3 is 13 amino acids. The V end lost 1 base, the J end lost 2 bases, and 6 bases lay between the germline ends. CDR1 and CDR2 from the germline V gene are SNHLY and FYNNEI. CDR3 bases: TGTGCCAGCAGTGAAGATCAGACCTACGAGCAGTACTTC. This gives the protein CASSEDQTYEQYF.

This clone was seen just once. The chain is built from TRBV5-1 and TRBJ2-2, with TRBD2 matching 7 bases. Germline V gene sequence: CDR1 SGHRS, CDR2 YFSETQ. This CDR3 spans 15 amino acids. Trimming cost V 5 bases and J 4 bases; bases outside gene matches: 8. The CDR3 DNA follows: TGCGCCAGCAGAAGAACTAGCGCCCTCACCGGGGAGCTGTTTTTT. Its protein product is CASRRTSALTGELFF.

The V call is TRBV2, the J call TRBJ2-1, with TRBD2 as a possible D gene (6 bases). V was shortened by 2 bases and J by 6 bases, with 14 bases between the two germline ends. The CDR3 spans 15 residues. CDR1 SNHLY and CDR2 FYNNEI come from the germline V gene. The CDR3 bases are TGTGCCAGCAGTGAAAGAGGACGGGAGACCAATGAGCAGTTCTTC. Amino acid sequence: CASSERGRETNEQFF.

CDR3 loop: CSVEDRQSSGEKLFF. CDR3 coding DNA: TGCAGCGTTGAAGATCGACAGTCCTCAGGTGAAAAACTGTTTTTT. This chain uses TRBV29-1 with TRBJ1-4; possibly TRBD1 for D (5 bases). The germline V gene encodes CDR1 SQVTM and CDR2 ANQGSEA. The CDR3 contains 15 residues. V was clipped by 0 bases and J by 7 bases, with 15 bases between them.